The clone carrying this T cell receptor (beta chain) was seen at least ten times. Its target is unknown. The sample comes from a study of T cells in Graves' hyperthyroidism and ophthalmopathy. Study at large: Pretreatment peripheral blood was obtained at initial diagnosis. Study-wide points: The authors' 13 V-J model separated ophthalmopathy from stable hyperthyroidism. Most thyroid clonotypes that were expanded above 0.001 also turned up in blood.

CDR3 length equals 17 residues. In germline, CDR1 is SNHLY, CDR2 FYNNEI. J lost 5 bases, V lost 7 bases, and 17 bases had no gene match. Exclusion of patients followed from uncontrolled infection, other autoimmune disease, pregnancy or lactation. TCR beta CDR3 sequences were amplified from RNA transcripts. An initial round of RT-PCR targeting the TCR CDR3 relied on the HTBI primer set. TCRdb passed the multiplex PCR reads through MiXCR, listing each CDR3 protein once. The repertoire consists of a few hundred thousand distinct CDR3 sequences, with less than 20% occurring once and the leading ten covering about 7%.

The clonotype was recovered from a woman under 40 with Graves' hyperthyroidism. The chain employs TRBV2 and TRBJ2-1, with TRBD2 matching 7 bases. Sequenced: blood. CDR3 amino acids: CASNWAPLAGEDNEQFF. The CDR3 DNA reads TGTGCCAGCAATTGGGCCCCGCTGGCGGGAGAGGACAATGAGCAGTTCTTC.